The entry below describes one T cell receptor beta chain. Antigen specificity is unknown. V shed 0 bases and J 8 bases; nucleotides not matched to a gene: 10. Germline V lookup: CDR1 MNHEY, CDR2 SVGAGI. This CDR3 has 16 residues. Use of 60 Vbeta and 13 Jbeta primers characterized the PCR. Measured with immunoSEQ multiplex PCR; TCRdb has only the in-frame clones, and not every one. The data show roughly 150,000 clones, about 75% seen once. This specimen comes from a study of cytomegalovirus exposure and HLA in healthy donors. Findings and caveats of the study: Serostatus for CMV was the only available immune exposure information.

The receptor was isolated from a man between 18 and 35 years old in good health and CMV-seronegative. The genes are TRBV6-5 and TRBJ1-3, with 7 bases that match TRBD1. The sequenced sample was PBMCs. The CDR3 loop is CASSYSFRTGRDTIYF. CDR3 DNA sequence: TGTGCCAGCAGTTACTCCTTCCGGACAGGAAGGGACACCATATATTTT.